The 10 T cell receptor beta chains reported below all come from one sample, sequenced in a study of Graves' ophthalmopathy and Graves' hyperthyroidism (dated by TCRdb to 2016 to 2019). The instrument given in TCRdb is Illumina HiSeq 2000. TCR beta CDR3 regions were amplified from RNA transcripts for repertoire sequencing. The first round was an RT-PCR using HTBI primers with the Qiagen OneStep RT-PCR kit, and this first round was followed by a second-round multiplex PCR, then size selection and purification. The public reads were reanalyzed by TCRdb: fastp trimming at Q25, MiXCR alignment, in-frame beta chains only. Each CDR3 protein gets just one entry, which takes the most common genes and DNA from the rows behind it. In all, the sample holds roughly 700,000 distinct CDR3 sequences, and 40% of those were seen once. Clones ranked in the top ten supply 44% of the sample. The sample taken for sequencing was peripheral blood. These receptors all come from an adult man with Graves' ophthalmopathy.

This clonotype was seen a few times. The chain uses TRBV20-1 and TRBJ1-4; no clear D. Trimming took 4 bases from V and 4 from J, leaving 16 bases between them. This CDR3 spans 15 amino acids. Germline CDR1 DFQATT, CDR2 SNEGSKA (reference sequence). CDR3 protein: CSAIGVDRRNEKLFF. As DNA, the CDR3 is TGCAGTGCTATCGGAGTTGATAGGCGTAATGAAAAACTGTTTTTT.

This chain links TRBV25-1 with TRBJ2-5; 9 positions match TRBD2. This CDR3 has 16 amino acids. V shed 4 bases and J 5 bases; nucleotides not matched to a gene: 11. CDR1 and CDR2 from the germline V gene are MGHDK and SYGVNS. The CDR3 region has the DNA TGTGCCAGCAGTGCTAGGAGCAGCGGGGGGCGGGAGACCCAGTACTTC. It translates to CASSARSSGGRETQYF.

The sample holds many counts of this clonotype. The V gene is TRBV10-2, the J gene TRBJ1-1, with 7 positions matching TRBD1. The germline V gene encodes CDR1 WSHSY and CDR2 SAAADI. V gave up 6 bases and J gave up 4 bases; unmatched junction bases: 8. The CDR3 has 14 amino acids. CDR3 DNA: TGCGCCAGCAGACACAGGGGTTCCGGCACTGAAGCTTTCTTT. Its translation is CASRHRGSGTEAFF.

In its sample, this clonotype was seen many times. The rearrangement uses TRBV20-1 and TRBJ1-6, with 9 bases that match TRBD1. The CDR3 totals 13 residues. J lost 14 bases, V lost 0 bases, and 5 bases had no gene match. Germline V gene lookup returns CDR1 DFQATT and CDR2 SNEGSKA (reference sequence). The CDR3 protein is CSARDLDRGTLHF. Here the CDR3 DNA reads TGCAGTGCTAGAGATCTGGACAGGGGAACCCTCCACTTT.

The count of this clonotype is one. This may be a read error: a much more frequent sequence differs by one nucleotide. This sequence joins TRBV2 and TRBJ2-5, with 7 bases aligning to TRBD2. The V gene's germline CDR1 is SNHLY and CDR2 FYNNEI. The CDR3 runs 15 residues. J lost 5 bases, V lost 4 bases, and 10 bases had no gene match. In DNA, the CDR3 is TGTGCCAGCAGTGGCGGCAGCGGGATACACGAGACCCAGTACTTC. It translates to CASSGGSGIHETQYF.

Comments on this clonotype: This may arise from a read error, as a much more abundant clone is one base away. The chain recombines TRBV29-1 with TRBJ1-4, with TRBD1 as a possible D gene (6 bases). This CDR3 is 12 amino acids long. The V end was cut by 6 bases, the J end by 8 bases, with 13 bases between. Germline V gene sequence: CDR1 SQVTM, CDR2 ANQGSEA. CDR3 region: CSVGGAQEKLFF. The CDR3 DNA follows: TGCAGCGTAGGGGGTGCCCAGGAAAAACTGTTTTTT.

This clonotype was counted a few times. The chain joins TRBV29-1 to TRBJ1-1, with 7 positions matching TRBD1. CDR1 and CDR2 (germline): SQVTM, ANQGSEA. Trimming at V came to 5 bases and at J to 4 bases, leaving 7 bases not matched to a gene. CDR3 length: 13 residues. The CDR3 DNA reads as TGCAGCGTTAACACGAACAGGGGCACTGAAGCTTTCTTT. It is translated as CSVNTNRGTEAFF.

The J gene is TRBJ1-2, the V gene TRBV2, with 12 nucleotides matching TRBD1. After removal of 5 bases from V and 3 bases from J, the junction contained 7 bases not matched to a gene. CDR1 is SNHLY, CDR2 FYNNEI, per germline. This CDR3 region has 16 residues. In nucleotides, the CDR3 is TGTGCCAGCAGTCCCCGGGACAGGGGGCTGTACTATGGCTACACCTTC. Residues: CASSPRDRGLYYGYTF. Supplemented by reference TRBV2 and TRBJ1-2, the full variable domain reads EPEVTQTPSHQVTQMGQEVILRCVPISNHLYFYWYRQILGQKVEFLVSFYNNEISEKSEIFDDQFSVERPDGSNFTLKIRSTKLEDSAMYFCASSPRDRGLYYGYTFGSGTRLTVV.

V gene TRBV12-3 or TRBV12-4 combines with J gene TRBJ1-1, with 8 positions matching TRBD1. CDR3 size: 14 residues. The J segment lost 3 bases and the V segment lost 6 bases, leaving 6 bases of the junction unmatched. CDR3 sequence (DNA): TGTGCCAGCAGGGCACAGGGGGGAGACACTGAAGCTTTCTTT. Encoded protein: CASRAQGGDTEAFF.

For the CDR3, the DNA is TGCAGTGCTAGAAATCCAGACAGGGTGGCCACTGAAGCTTTCTTT. It encodes CSARNPDRVATEAFF. This sequence joins TRBV20-1 and TRBJ1-1; 7 nucleotides agree with TRBD1. Germline CDR1 reads DFQATT; CDR2 reads SNEGSKA (reference sequence). V shed 2 bases and J 4 bases; nucleotides not matched to a gene: 10. The CDR3 runs 15 residues.